One and the same sample provided the 28 T cell receptor beta chains below, sequenced in a study of human T cells and chemical hapten exposure. The sample's time point: patch test 1, 2 weeks after DPC sensitization. Sample treatment: therapeutic diphenylcyclopropenone sensitization with weekly scalp DPC. In TCRdb, the RACE reads were re-called with MiXCR into one record per CDR3 protein. The sample shows about 360,000 distinct CDR3 sequences, approximately 4.4% of them seen only once. Sample: whole blood, taken in connection with sensitization to the hapten diphenylcyclopropenone (DPC). The receptors derive from a woman between 50 and 59 years old with alopecia areata. Some clones in this sample may be carry-over from other donors' samples.

This clonotype came up many times. The V call is TRBV20-1, the J call TRBJ2-1, with D possibly called TRBD1 or TRBD2 (5 bases each). Germline CDR1 reads DFQATT; CDR2 reads SNEGSKA (reference sequence). The CDR3 extends over 13 amino acids. V was clipped by 5 bases and J by 4 bases, with 12 bases between them. The CDR3 sequence: CSALIGAYNEQFF. CDR3 coding DNA: TGCAGTGCTCTGATCGGGGCTTACAATGAGCAGTTCTTC.

The sample holds many counts of this clonotype. V is TRBV5-4 and J is TRBJ2-1; 8 positions agree with TRBD1. The CDR3 extends over 16 amino acids. Looked up from germline, CDR1 is SGHNT and CDR2 is YYREEE (reference sequence). J was trimmed by 1 base and V by 4 bases; bases with no gene match: 7. This CDR3 reads CASSSRGRASYNEQFF. The CDR3, as DNA: TGTGCCAGCAGCAGCAGGGGGCGAGCGTCCTACAATGAGCAGTTCTTC.

This clonotype was counted between two and nine times. The rearrangement uses TRBV30 and TRBJ2-3; D gene uncertain. From germline, CDR1 is GTSNPN and CDR2 SVGIG (reference sequence). The V gene lost 3 bases and the J gene lost 4 bases, with 8 bases spanning the gap. This CDR3 comprises 12 residues. The CDR3 region is CAWRTPPDTQYF. The CDR3 DNA reads as TGTGCCTGGAGAACCCCGCCAGATACGCAGTATTTT.

This clonotype was seen ten or more times. The gene calls are TRBV7-9 and TRBJ1-2, with D unclear. This CDR3 region has 14 residues. The V gene lost 1 base and the J gene lost 2 bases, with 8 bases spanning the gap. Germline V gives CDR1 SEHNR, CDR2 FQNEAQ (reference sequence). The CDR3 nucleotides are TGTGCCAGCAGCTTAGGCAACCCGAACTATGGCTACACCTTC. It codes for CASSLGNPNYGYTF.

This clonotype has a count of ten or more. V gene TRBV7-8 combines with J gene TRBJ2-7; D gene ambiguous. The germline V and J ends were trimmed by 2 bases and 2 bases, with 10 bases remaining between them. The CDR3 spans 14 residues. The V gene's germline CDR1 is SGHVS and CDR2 FQNEAQ. The CDR3: CASSLRLGPYEQYF. The CDR3 DNA reads as TGTGCCAGCAGCTTAAGGTTAGGTCCCTACGAGCAGTACTTC.

This clonotype was counted many times. The chain is built from TRBV10-3 and TRBJ1-2; possibly TRBD1 for D (6 bases). This CDR3 is built from 13 residues. CDR1 is ENHRY, CDR2 SYGVKD, per germline. V gave up 7 bases and J gave up 6 bases, with 15 bases separating them. The CDR3 loop reads CAITGTGINGYTF. CDR3 nucleotides: TGTGCCATCACTGGTACAGGGATAAATGGCTACACCTTC.

The V call is TRBV6-2 or TRBV6-3, the J call TRBJ1-5; D not certain. The V gene lost 0 bases and the J gene lost 1 base, with 13 bases spanning the gap. There are 17 residues in the CDR3. The germline V gene has CDR1 MNHEY and CDR2 SVGEGT. The CDR3 nucleotides are TGTGCCAGCAGTTACTCACGAGGCGGTGGGAGCAATCAGCCCCAGCATTTT. Its protein product is CASSYSRGGGSNQPQHF.

In this sample, this clonotype turned up many times. V gene TRBV12-3 or TRBV12-4 combines with J gene TRBJ2-7; 11 nucleotides align to TRBD2. V was clipped by 3 bases and J by 0 bases; unmatched bases: 1. There are 15 residues in the CDR3. For the CDR3, the DNA is TGTGCCAGCAGTTTGGGGACTAGCGGCTCCTACGAGCAGTACTTC. Its protein product is CASSLGTSGSYEQYF.

This clonotype was detected many times. J is TRBJ2-1 and V is TRBV7-2; no clear D gene. The germline V gene encodes CDR1 SGHTA and CDR2 FQGNSA. The CDR3 sequence is 15 residues long. The V gene lost 1 base and the J gene lost 0 bases, with 7 bases spanning the gap. For the CDR3, the DNA is TGTGCCAGCAGCTTAGGGGTTAGCTCCTACAATGAGCAGTTCTTC. Translation: CASSLGVSSYNEQFF.

In this sample, this clonotype turned up many times. V usage is TRBV10-1 and J usage is TRBJ2-7, with 11 bases aligning to TRBD1. Per the germline V gene, CDR1 is WNHNN and CDR2 is SYGVQD (reference sequence). After removal of 5 bases from V and 5 bases from J, the junction contained 11 bases not matched to a gene. The CDR3 length is 16 residues. The CDR3 spells CASSKGGTGGLNEQYF. The CDR3 coding sequence is TGCGCCAGCAGTAAAGGCGGGACAGGGGGTCTGAACGAGCAGTACTTC.

This clonotype came up a few times. J is TRBJ1-1 and V is TRBV11-2; no clear D. The CDR3 extends over 13 amino acids. CDR1 SGHAT and CDR2 FQNNGV come from the germline V gene. V was cut by 8 bases and J by 3 bases, with 13 bases left in between. For the CDR3, the DNA is TGTGCCAGCGGTCTAAGTAGAGACACTGAAGCTTTCTTT. Translating gives CASGLSRDTEAFF.

The rearrangement joins TRBV29-1 to TRBJ2-1, with D perhaps matching TRBD2 (5 bases). Trimming left V 1 base short and J 7 bases short, with 8 bases between. This CDR3 spans 12 amino acids. Germline CDR1 SQVTM, CDR2 ANQGSEA. CDR3 sequence: CSVEGGLNEQFF. The CDR3 coding sequence is TGCAGCGTTGAAGGAGGGTTGAATGAGCAGTTCTTC.

The J gene is TRBJ2-3, the V gene TRBV10-3, with 7 bases that match TRBD1. The CDR3 covers 15 residues. After removal of 6 bases from V and 4 bases from J, the junction contained 10 bases not matched to a gene. Germline lookup yields CDR1 ENHRY and CDR2 SYGVKD. In nucleotides, the CDR3 is TGTGCCATCAGCCCGACAGGGAATGTGGCAGATACGCAGTATTTT. Protein product: CAISPTGNVADTQYF.

V and J are TRBV20-1 and TRBJ1-1; TRBD1 is a possible D gene (6 bases). Trimming pared 1 base from V and 7 bases from J, leaving 13 bases between. The CDR3 loop spans 13 amino acids. Per germline, CDR1 DFQATT and CDR2 SNEGSKA (reference sequence). The CDR3 coding sequence is TGCAGTGCTAGAGTCCCAGGGGACGATGAAGCTTTCTTT. Protein: CSARVPGDDEAFF.

This clonotype was observed many times. J is TRBJ2-1 and V is TRBV2; 10 nucleotides agree with TRBD2. V gave up 2 bases and J gave up 9 bases; unmatched junction bases: 7. Looked up from germline, CDR1 is SNHLY and CDR2 is FYNNEI. The CDR3 covers 15 residues. In DNA, the CDR3 is TGTGCCAGCAGTGAACTAGCGGGGGAGGGAGGTGAGCAGTTCTTC. The encoded protein is CASSELAGEGGEQFF.

This clonotype was recorded at least ten times. The chain carries TRBV14 and TRBJ2-5, with D unresolved. Germline V CDR1 and CDR2: SGHDN, FVKESK. The CDR3 sequence is 15 residues long. V lost 3 bases and J 0 bases, leaving 11 bases between the germline ends. The CDR3 nucleotides are TGTGCCAGCAGCCAGAGTACAGCGTACCAAGAGACCCAGTACTTC. Protein product: CASSQSTAYQETQYF. The whole variable domain, filled in from reference TRBV14 and TRBJ2-5, reads EAGVTQFPSHSVIEKGQTVTLRCDPISGHDNLYWYRRVMGKEIKFLLHFVKESKQDESGMPNNRFLAERTGGTYSTLKVQPAELEDSGVYFCASSQSTAYQETQYFGPGTRLLVL.

The chain links TRBV19 to TRBJ1-3; D remains ambiguous. V was trimmed by 7 bases and J by 0 bases, leaving 16 bases between them. The CDR3 is 16 amino acids. The germline CDR1 and CDR2 sequences are LNHDA and SQIVND (reference sequence). CDR3 loop: CASKPGPGSSGNTIYF. CDR3 DNA: TGTGCCAGTAAACCGGGCCCGGGGAGCTCTGGAAACACCATATATTTT.

Ten or more counts support this clonotype. The V and J genes are TRBV20-1 and TRBJ2-3; D gene uncertain. Germline CDR1 and CDR2: DFQATT and SNEGSKA (reference sequence). Trimming took off 5 bases at V and 2 bases at J, with 11 bases between the two ends. CDR3 length: 13 amino acids. The CDR3 coding sequence is TGCAGTGCTGGGGAAATCCTCACAGATACGCAGTATTTT. The encoded protein is CSAGEILTDTQYF.

At least ten counts were recorded for this clonotype. V usage is TRBV11-3 and J usage is TRBJ2-1; D uncertain. Trimming removed 4 bases from V and 5 bases from J, with 15 bases in between. The CDR3 is 15 residues long. Germline V gene lookup returns CDR1 SGHNT and CDR2 YENEEA. The CDR3 DNA reads as TGTGCCAGCAGCTCTTCCCGCCGGTCCAACAATGAGCAGTTCTTC. Protein: CASSSSRRSNNEQFF.

This clonotype was observed at least ten times. V usage is TRBV5-8 and J usage is TRBJ1-1; D not certain. Per the germline V gene, CDR1 is SGHTS and CDR2 is YDEGEE. The CDR3 sequence is 13 residues long. V was pared by 7 bases and J by 0 bases, with 10 bases between. For the CDR3, the DNA is TGTGCCAGCTGCAGACTTATGAACACTGAAGCTTTCTTT. Protein: CASCRLMNTEAFF. Full variable domain (rest looked up from reference TRBV5-8 and TRBJ1-1): EAGVTQSPTHLIKTRGQQATLRCSPISGHTSVYWYQQALGLGLQFLLWYDEGEERNRGNFPPRFSGRQFPNYSSELNVNALELEDSALYLCASCRLMNTEAFFGQGTRLTVV.

The rearrangement joins TRBV7-2 to TRBJ1-4, with TRBD1 as a possible D gene (5 bases). CDR1 and CDR2 (germline): SGHTA, FQGNSA. Trimming took 5 bases from V and 4 from J, leaving 17 bases between them. The CDR3 has 16 residues. CDR3 protein: CASSLPRGAGNEKLFF. CDR3 sequence (DNA): TGTGCCAGCAGCCTCCCTCGAGGGGCTGGTAATGAAAAACTGTTTTTT.

This clonotype occurred many times. The V gene is TRBV4-3, the J gene TRBJ1-1, with D possibly being TRBD1 (5 bases). Germline CDR1 is LGHNA and CDR2 is YSLEER. V was clipped by 0 bases and J by 11 bases, with 16 bases between them. The CDR3 consists of 14 residues. The CDR3 spells CASSQDRRVTRAFF. Written as DNA, the CDR3 is TGCGCCAGCAGCCAAGATCGCAGGGTGACGCGGGCTTTCTTT.

This clonotype was observed at least ten times. The chain carries TRBV2 and TRBJ1-4; 9 nucleotides align to TRBD1. The CDR3 covers 15 residues. V was pared by 6 bases and J by 9 bases, with 11 bases of the junction left unmatched. Germline CDR1 is SNHLY and CDR2 is FYNNEI. The chain's CDR3 is CASSSPGTGSQKLFF. CDR3 in DNA: TGTGCCAGCAGCTCACCAGGGACAGGGTCTCAAAAACTGTTTTTT.

This clonotype was seen many times. The V call is TRBV7-8, the J call TRBJ2-7; TRBD2 aligns across 12 bases. Germline lookup yields CDR1 SGHVS and CDR2 FQNEAQ. Trimming at V came to 3 bases and at J to 4 bases, leaving 4 bases not matched to a gene. The CDR3 runs 15 residues. In nucleotides, the CDR3 is TGTGCCAGCAGCTTGACTAGCGGGAGTTTATACGAGCAGTACTTC. It encodes CASSLTSGSLYEQYF.

This clonotype came up many times. The chain couples TRBV15 to TRBJ1-5; D call uncertain. V dropped 1 base and J dropped 3 bases, with 13 bases sitting between them. The V gene's germline CDR1 is LNHNV and CDR2 YYDKDF (reference sequence). This CDR3 region has 16 residues. The CDR3 reads CATSRGAISPNQPQHF. The CDR3 coding sequence is TGTGCCACCAGCAGAGGGGCCATCAGCCCCAATCAGCCCCAGCATTTT.

This clonotype has more than one count but fewer than ten. The gene calls are TRBV30 and TRBJ2-7; TRBD1 or TRBD2 may be the D gene (5 bases each). CDR3 length: 15 residues. V shed 0 bases and J shed 6 bases, with 18 bases lying between them. The germline V gene encodes CDR1 GTSNPN and CDR2 SVGIG (reference sequence). The CDR3 is CAWSVMRGLSTEQYF. The DNA for the CDR3 is TGTGCCTGGAGTGTAATGAGGGGCCTCTCAACCGAGCAGTACTTC.

The chain has TRBV11-1 and TRBJ1-5; a weak D match, TRBD1 (6 bases). Germline assignment: CDR1 SGHAT and CDR2 FQDESV (reference sequence). The ends were cut back, 5 bases at V and 5 bases at J, with 10 bases in the middle. The CDR3 is 13 residues long. The CDR3: CASSIRQDQPQHF. The CDR3 region has the DNA TGTGCCAGCAGCATTCGACAGGATCAGCCCCAGCATTTT. The entire variable domain, with the rest obtained from reference TRBV11-1 and TRBJ1-5, is as follows: EAEVAQSPRYKITEKSQAVAFWCDPISGHATLYWYRQILGQGPELLVQFQDESVVDDSQLPKDRFSAERLKGVDSTLKIQPAELGDSAMYLCASSIRQDQPQHFGDGTRLSIL.

The V call is TRBV9, the J call TRBJ2-1; D could derive from TRBD1 or TRBD2 (5 bases each). This CDR3 region has 15 residues. V was trimmed by 4 bases and J by 8 bases, leaving 19 bases between them. In germline, CDR1 is SGDLS, CDR2 YYNGEE. CDR3 sequence (DNA): TGTGCCAGCAGCCAGGGACCCGTCGGGTTCGATGAGCAGTTCTTC. It translates to CASSQGPVGFDEQFF.